The clone carrying this TCR beta chain was counted only a few times. Its antigen is not identified. This sample is drawn from a study of beta chain features in type 1 diabetes. Study conclusions and caveats: Whether HLA type affects TCRB rearrangement stayed undetermined in the present work.

CD4+ naive, central memory, regulatory and stem cell-like memory cells were sorted via CD45RO/CCR7/CD25/CD127/CD95/CD27. Expressed TCRB transcripts were sequenced because the entire RNA isolate underwent reverse transcription. Produced via immunoSEQ multiplex PCR; TCRdb's table is partial and in-frame only. The top ten clones hold 0.55% to 0.75% of a sample with 120,000 to 150,000 clones, about 9.7% of them seen once. Germline V gene sequence: CDR1 SGHDT, CDR2 YYEEEE. With 0 bases clipped from V and 6 bases from J, the junction kept 5 bases outside the gene matches. CDR3 length: 16 amino acids. This chain uses TRBV5-6 with TRBJ1-6; 8 positions match TRBD1. The sequence came from a woman aged 40 to 50 in good health. The sample was central memory CD4+ T cells from blood. CDR3 amino acids: CASSLVSDRANSPLHF. CDR3 in DNA: TGTGCCAGCAGCTTGGTCTCGGACAGGGCTAATTCACCCCTCCACTTT.